This is a list of T cell receptor beta chains from one sample in a study of human T cells and chemical hapten exposure. TCRdb analysed the RACE reads with MiXCR anew, one entry per CDR3 protein. The sample contains approximately 400,000 distinct CDR3 sequences, around 4.8% of which appear only once. Here the sequenced sample was whole blood, taken in connection with sensitization to the hapten diphenylcyclopropenone (DPC). The receptors here all came from a woman between 50 and 59 years old with alopecia areata. Some clones in this sample may be carry-over from other donors' samples. CDR3s include the opening cysteine and the closing phenylalanine or tryptophan. Fields, in order: J gene, V gene, clone size, D gene, CDR3 DNA, CDR3 protein. D genes are given only for firm matches. Expanded clones get a size class; other rows say once, few or many, or leave the size out.

j_gene: TRBJ2-3
v_gene: TRBV27
abundance: many
d_gene: -
CDR3nt: TGTGCCAGCAGTAGCACCGGGTCCCATTTT
CDR3aa: CASSSTGSHF

j_gene: TRBJ1-1
v_gene: TRBV10-2
abundance: -
d_gene: -
CDR3nt: TGCGCCAGCGCAGCTCTGAACACTGAAGCTTTCTTT
CDR3aa: CASAALNTEAFF

j_gene: TRBJ2-2
v_gene: TRBV19
abundance: -
d_gene: TRBD2
CDR3nt: TGTGCCAGTAGTGTCTCTAGCGGGGTAACCACCGGGGAGCTGTTTTTT
CDR3aa: CASSVSSGVTTGELFF

j_gene: TRBJ2-2
v_gene: TRBV5-1
abundance: -
d_gene: -
CDR3nt: TGCGCCAGCAGCTCCCGCTCACAGGGGAACACCGGGGAGCTGTTTTTT
CDR3aa: CASSSRSQGNTGELFF

j_gene: TRBJ2-7
v_gene: TRBV6-1
abundance: few
d_gene: TRBD1
CDR3nt: TGTGCCAGCAGTCCTGGCCGGGACAGGGGGCGCGAGCAGTACTTC
CDR3aa: CASSPGRDRGREQYF

j_gene: TRBJ2-1
v_gene: TRBV24-1
abundance: many
d_gene: -
CDR3nt: TGTGCCACCAGTGATGCGGGTCTCAGTTTGAATGAGCAGTTCTTC
CDR3aa: CATSDAGLSLNEQFF

j_gene: TRBJ1-1
v_gene: TRBV10-3
abundance: many
d_gene: -
CDR3nt: TGTGCCATCACCTCCCTCGGGGGCACTGAAGCTTTCTTT
CDR3aa: CAITSLGGTEAFF

j_gene: TRBJ2-7
v_gene: TRBV2
abundance: few
d_gene: TRBD2
CDR3nt: TGTGCCAGCAGCCCTAGCGGGGGCCGACCACGCGAGCAGTACTTC
CDR3aa: CASSPSGGRPREQYF

j_gene: TRBJ2-1
v_gene: TRBV3-1
abundance: many
d_gene: -
CDR3nt: TGTGCCAGCAGCAATCATCAGGGGCGGGGGTACAATGAGCAGTTCTTC
CDR3aa: CASSNHQGRGYNEQFF

j_gene: TRBJ1-1
v_gene: TRBV7-2
abundance: few
d_gene: -
CDR3nt: TGTGCCAGCAGCTTCCCGACAGTGAACACTGAAGCTTTCTTT
CDR3aa: CASSFPTVNTEAFF

j_gene: TRBJ1-1
v_gene: TRBV12-3/TRBV12-4
abundance: many
d_gene: TRBD1
CDR3nt: TGTGCCAGCAGTTTAAGGACAGGGGGCACTGAAGCTTTCTTT
CDR3aa: CASSLRTGGTEAFF

j_gene: TRBJ1-1
v_gene: TRBV7-9
abundance: many
d_gene: -
CDR3nt: TGTGCCAGCAGACGGGCCGAGAACACTGAAGCTTTCTTT
CDR3aa: CASRRAENTEAFF

j_gene: TRBJ2-7
v_gene: TRBV25-1
abundance: few
d_gene: TRBD2
CDR3nt: TGTGCCAGCACTGAAGCGGGGGAAATCTACGAGCAGTACTTC
CDR3aa: CASTEAGEIYEQYF

j_gene: TRBJ1-1
v_gene: TRBV29-1
abundance: few
d_gene: -
CDR3nt: TGCAGCGTTGAAGAGGCGGGCAGCACTGAAGCTTTCTTT
CDR3aa: CSVEEAGSTEAFF

j_gene: TRBJ1-6
v_gene: TRBV9
abundance: many
d_gene: TRBD1
CDR3nt: TGTGCCAGCAGCGGGAGGGACAGACTCTATAATTCACCCCTCCACTTT
CDR3aa: CASSGRDRLYNSPLHF

j_gene: TRBJ2-5
v_gene: TRBV29-1
abundance: few
d_gene: TRBD2
CDR3nt: TGCAGCGTAGATGGACTAGCGGTCGCGACCCAGTACTTC
CDR3aa: CSVDGLAVATQYF

j_gene: TRBJ2-5
v_gene: TRBV4-2
abundance: many
d_gene: -
CDR3nt: TGTGCCAGCAGCCCAGGACACCAAGAGACCCAGTACTTC
CDR3aa: CASSPGHQETQYF

j_gene: TRBJ1-3
v_gene: TRBV7-9
abundance: -
d_gene: -
CDR3nt: TGTGCCAGCAGCTCTCTACGACAGACGCTTCCTGGAAACACCATATATTTT
CDR3aa: CASSSLRQTLPGNTIYF

j_gene: TRBJ2-1
v_gene: TRBV30
abundance: many
d_gene: TRBD2
CDR3nt: TGTGCCTGGACCTTACCCGGGACTAGCGGGAAGGATGAGCAGTTCTTC
CDR3aa: CAWTLPGTSGKDEQFF

j_gene: TRBJ2-7
v_gene: TRBV3-1
abundance: -
d_gene: TRBD1
CDR3nt: TGTGCCAGCAGCCGGCGAGGGACAGGGCCCCAATACGAGCAGTACTTC
CDR3aa: CASSRRGTGPQYEQYF

j_gene: TRBJ2-5
v_gene: TRBV6-6
abundance: -
d_gene: TRBD2
CDR3nt: TGTGCCAGCACCTTAGCGGGAGGGGGAGAGACCCAGTACTTC
CDR3aa: CASTLAGGGETQYF

j_gene: TRBJ2-7
v_gene: TRBV5-6
abundance: -
d_gene: -
CDR3nt: TGTGCCAGCTCCCAAGGTGGAGGGTACTACGAGCAGTACTTC
CDR3aa: CASSQGGGYYEQYF

j_gene: TRBJ2-3
v_gene: TRBV11-2
abundance: many
d_gene: -
CDR3nt: TGTGCCAGCAGAGCGGGTCGTAGCACAGATACGCAGTATTTT
CDR3aa: CASRAGRSTDTQYF

j_gene: TRBJ2-1
v_gene: TRBV9
abundance: few
d_gene: TRBD2
CDR3nt: TGTGCCAGCAGCGTAGACCCTTCTGTGGTGCTAGCGGGAGACAATGAGCAGTTCTTC
CDR3aa: CASSVDPSVVLAGDNEQFF

j_gene: TRBJ1-1
v_gene: TRBV20-1
abundance: many
d_gene: TRBD1
CDR3nt: TGCAGTGCTCGCCGGGACAGCACTGAAGCTTTCTTT
CDR3aa: CSARRDSTEAFF

j_gene: TRBJ2-6
v_gene: TRBV7-3
abundance: many
d_gene: -
CDR3nt: TGTGCCAGCAGCTCCCGGGCTGGGGCCAACGTCCTGACTTTC
CDR3aa: CASSSRAGANVLTF

j_gene: TRBJ1-6
v_gene: TRBV13
abundance: many
d_gene: -
CDR3nt: TGTGCCAGCAGCGGGGGAACGGCCCTCCACTTT
CDR3aa: CASSGGTALHF